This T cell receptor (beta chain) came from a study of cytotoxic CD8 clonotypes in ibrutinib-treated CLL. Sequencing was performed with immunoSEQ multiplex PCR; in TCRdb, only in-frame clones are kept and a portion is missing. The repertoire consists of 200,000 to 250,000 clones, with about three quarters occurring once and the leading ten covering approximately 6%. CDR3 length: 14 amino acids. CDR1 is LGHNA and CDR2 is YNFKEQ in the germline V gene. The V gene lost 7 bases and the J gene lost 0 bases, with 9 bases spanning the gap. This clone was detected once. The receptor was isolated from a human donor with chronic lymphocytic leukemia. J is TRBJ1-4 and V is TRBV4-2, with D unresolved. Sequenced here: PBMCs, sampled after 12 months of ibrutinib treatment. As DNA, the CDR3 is TGTGCCAGCAAGGTTACAGCAACTAATGAAAAACTGTTTTTT. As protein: CASKVTATNEKLFF.